Presented here are 16 T cell receptor beta chains from one specimen sequenced in a study of response to subunit inactivated influenza vaccine. Each CDR3 protein is one row after TCRdb ran MiXCR on the RT-PCR reads. Among around 530,000 distinct CDR3 sequences listed, approximately 12% were seen once. Sequenced here: PBMCs from blood, sampled on the day of vaccination. The origin of the receptors is a man in his fifties who received an inactivated influenza vaccine.

Remarks on this clonotype: An end of the junction differs from the germline gene, which may be a read error. The gene calls are TRBV10-1 and TRBJ2-3, with D possibly matching TRBD2 (6 bases). CDR3 size: 16 residues. Germline CDR1 WNHNN, CDR2 SYGVQD (reference sequence). CDR3 in DNA: TGCGCCTGCAGCCCCGCACTAGCTTCGGGCACAGATACGCAGTATTTT. Translated, it gives CACSPALASGTDTQYF.

J is TRBJ1-3 and V is TRBV6-1; tentatively, D is TRBD1 (6 bases). CDR1 MNHNS and CDR2 SASEGT come from the germline V gene. The CDR3 totals 15 residues. V was clipped by 4 bases and J by 0 bases, with 10 bases between them. CDR3 residues: CASSGGQFSGNTIYF. CDR3 sequence (DNA): TGTGCCAGCAGTGGCGGACAGTTCTCTGGAAACACCATATATTTT.

The chain combines TRBV10-3 with TRBJ2-4, with D uncertain. Trimming removed 6 bases from V and 13 bases from J, with 22 bases in between. Germline V gene sequence: CDR1 ENHRY, CDR2 SYGVKD. This CDR3 has 14 amino acids. Here the CDR3 DNA reads TGTGCCATCAGCCAGACGGGCATGGTCGCTAAACAGTACTTC. The encoded protein is CAISQTGMVAKQYF.

The J gene is TRBJ2-2, the V gene TRBV3-1; possibly TRBD1 for D (6 bases). This CDR3 region has 15 residues. Germline-derived CDR1 and CDR2 are LGHDT and YNNKEL (reference sequence). Trimming left V 4 bases short and J 3 bases short, with 12 bases between. The CDR3 sequence: CASSLQGTDTGELFF. In DNA form, the CDR3 reads TGTGCCAGCAGCCTACAGGGCACGGACACCGGGGAGCTGTTTTTT.

This chain connects TRBV7-2 to TRBJ2-7; 8 bases match TRBD1. This CDR3 spans 15 amino acids. The trim removed 1 base at V and 6 bases at J, leaving 8 bases unmatched. In germline, CDR1 is SGHTA, CDR2 FQGNSA. The CDR3 spells CASSLVSDRVLEQYF. CDR3 nucleotide sequence: TGTGCCAGCAGCTTAGTGTCGGACAGGGTGCTCGAGCAGTACTTC.

This clonotype was seen ten or more times. The rearrangement links TRBV7-2 to TRBJ1-3; the D is unclear. CDR3 length equals 15 residues. The germline gives CDR1 SGHTA, CDR2 FQGNSA. Trimming cost V 5 bases and J 5 bases, with 16 bases left between them. CDR3 in DNA: TGTGCCAGCAGCCCATCGGGGAGAGCCAGAAACACCATATATTTT. Its protein is CASSPSGRARNTIYF.

This clonotype was seen a few times. This sequence joins TRBV6-1 and TRBJ2-1, with TRBD2 identical over 11 bases. V was pared by 6 bases and J by 5 bases, with 9 bases of the junction left unmatched. The germline V gene encodes CDR1 MNHNS and CDR2 SASEGT. The CDR3 contains 16 residues. CDR3 DNA: TGTGCCAGCAGCCCCCCGACTAGCGGGGAAAACAATGAGCAGTTCTTC. This translates into CASSPPTSGENNEQFF.

The sample holds a few counts of this clonotype. The chain recombines TRBV6-5 with TRBJ1-4; D is unresolved. Deletions cut 0 bases from V and 5 bases from J, with 13 bases between. This CDR3 is 16 amino acids long. CDR1 and CDR2 (germline): MNHEY, SVGAGI. This chain's CDR3 is CASSYSPVSPNEKLFF. CDR3 sequence (DNA): TGTGCCAGCAGTTACTCACCGGTGTCTCCAAATGAAAAACTGTTTTTT.

This clonotype occurred many times. J is TRBJ2-1 and V is TRBV10-3; tentative D call: TRBD2 (6 bases). V shed 0 bases and J shed 0 bases, with 6 bases lying between them. The CDR3 loop spans 15 amino acids. The germline V gene encodes CDR1 ENHRY and CDR2 SYGVKD. CDR3 residues: CAISESGGSYNEQFF. In DNA form, the CDR3 reads TGTGCCATCAGTGAGTCGGGGGGCTCCTACAATGAGCAGTTCTTC.

The table lists this clonotype with a few counts. The V gene is TRBV6-2 or TRBV6-3, the J gene TRBJ2-5; tentatively, D is TRBD1 (6 bases). Trimming left V 6 bases short and J 6 bases short, with 17 bases between. The CDR3 extends over 14 amino acids. Germline V gene lookup returns CDR1 MNHEY and CDR2 SVGEGT. The DNA for the CDR3 is TGTGCCAGCAGCCAACCCGGGACACGGAAGACCCAGTACTTC. Translation: CASSQPGTRKTQYF.

This chain connects TRBV11-2 to TRBJ2-1, with 8 bases aligning to TRBD2. Per the germline V gene, CDR1 is SGHAT and CDR2 is FQNNGV. Losses at the gene ends were 5 bases for V and 5 bases for J; bases not matched to a gene: 8. There are 15 residues in the CDR3. The CDR3 spells CASSLGAGGHNEQFF. The CDR3 DNA follows: TGTGCCAGCAGCCTGGGCGCGGGGGGTCACAATGAGCAGTTCTTC.

This clonotype was seen a few times. The chain couples TRBV7-2 to TRBJ2-7; TRBD1 matches 9 bases. V trimming: 1 base; J trimming: 3 bases; junction bases outside the gene matches: 4. The CDR3 has 15 amino acids. Germline V gene sequence: CDR1 SGHTA, CDR2 FQGNSA. The CDR3 loop reads CASSLDRGRIYEQYF. The CDR3 nucleotides are TGTGCCAGCAGCTTAGACAGGGGGCGCATCTACGAGCAGTACTTC.

This clonotype occurred many times. This chain uses TRBV15 with TRBJ2-3, with TRBD2 as a possible D gene (5 bases). The CDR3 spans 17 residues. Trimming took off 3 bases at V and 0 bases at J, with 16 bases between the two ends. CDR1 and CDR2 (germline): LNHNV, YYDKDF (reference sequence). The CDR3 loop is CATSRRIVSASTDTQYF. The DNA of the CDR3 is TGTGCCACCAGCAGGAGGATTGTTAGCGCTAGCACAGATACGCAGTATTTT. Supplemented by reference TRBV15 and TRBJ2-3, the full variable domain reads DAMVIQNPRYQVTQFGKPVTLSCSQTLNHNVMYWYQQKSSQAPKLLFHYYDKDFNNEADTPDNFQSRRPNTSFCFLDIRSPGLGDTAMYLCATSRRIVSASTDTQYFGPGTRLTVL.

This clonotype has a handful of counts. The genes are TRBV7-8 and TRBJ2-3; D unresolved. V was trimmed by 2 bases and J by 0 bases, leaving 12 bases between them. Germline CDR1 is SGHVS and CDR2 is FQNEAQ. This CDR3 comprises 16 residues. Here the CDR3 DNA reads TGTGCCAGCAGCTTACCACCGCTGAGTAGCACAGATACGCAGTATTTT. This encodes CASSLPPLSSTDTQYF. Combining the CDR3 with reference TRBV7-8 and TRBJ2-3 gives the whole variable domain GAGVSQSPRYKVAKRGQDVALRCDPISGHVSLFWYQQALGQGPEFLTYFQNEAQLDKSGLPSDRFFAERPEGSVSTLKIQRTQQEDSAVYLCASSLPPLSSTDTQYFGPGTRLTVL.

This clonotype has more than one count but fewer than ten. This chain joins TRBV7-9 and TRBJ2-1, with TRBD1 matching over 12 bases. This CDR3 has 17 amino acids. V lost 5 bases and J lost 10; bases outside the gene matches: 15. Germline V gene sequence: CDR1 SEHNR, CDR2 FQNEAQ (reference sequence). The CDR3, as DNA: TGTGCCAGCAGCCTAACATATACCGGGACAGGGGGCAAGGAGCAGTTCTTC. This gives the protein CASSLTYTGTGGKEQFF.

This rearrangement joins TRBV12-3 or TRBV12-4 to TRBJ2-6, with D possibly being TRBD1 (6 bases). The V and J ends lost 4 bases and 4 bases respectively, with 14 bases between them. The CDR3 contains 16 residues. The CDR3 protein is CASSYTTGSGANVLTF. The CDR3 nucleotides read TGTGCCAGCAGTTACACCACAGGGTCCGGGGCCAACGTCCTGACTTTC.